A selection of T cell receptor beta chains follows, all from one sample in a study of cytomegalovirus exposure and HLA in healthy donors. Only in-frame clones appear in the TCRdb table, and some are missing; sequencing was by immunoSEQ multiplex PCR. This repertoire shows over 150,000 clones, about 88% found once; its top ten account for approximately 2.1%. The sample consisted of PBMCs. The source is a woman aged 18 to 35 in good health and CMV-seronegative. CDR3s include the opening cysteine and the closing phenylalanine or tryptophan. A D gene is named only where the DNA matches it firmly. Size tells how often a clone was seen (once, few, many) or the class of an expanded clone, and some rows leave it out.

TGTGCCAGCAGTTACGTCCCAGGAGGGCCCGAAGCTTTCTTT | CASSYVPGGPEAFF | TRBV6-5 | NA | NA | TRBJ1-1
TGTGCCAGCAGTCTACTAGCGGGAAATAGGGGGGAGCAGTACTTC | CASSLLAGNRGEQYF | TRBV6-5 | TRBD2 | NA | TRBJ2-7
TGTGCCAGCAGTTACTCCGGACTAGGTACAGATACGCAGTATTTT | CASSYSGLGTDTQYF | TRBV6-5 | TRBD2 | NA | TRBJ2-3
TGTGCCAGCAGCCAAGAGGCGCCGGGCGAGCAGTACTTC | CASSQEAPGEQYF | TRBV4-2 | NA | NA | TRBJ2-7
TGTGCCAGCAGCGAATCGGGACTAGCGGGACAAGAGACCCAGTACTTC | CASSESGLAGQETQYF | TRBV9 | TRBD2 | NA | TRBJ2-5
TGTGCCAGCAGCCCACGACCGGGACAGGCGACTTACGAGCAGTACTTC | CASSPRPGQATYEQYF | TRBV7-8 | TRBD1 | NA | TRBJ2-7
TGTGCCAGCAGCCCCGGGACAGGGCCCACAGATACGCAGTATTTT | CASSPGTGPTDTQYF | TRBV7-2 | TRBD1 | NA | TRBJ2-3
TGCGCCAGCAGCTTCCCCCGAGAGGCTCAAGAGACCCAGTACTTC | CASSFPREAQETQYF | TRBV5-1 | NA | NA | TRBJ2-5
TGTGCCTGGAGCACAGCATCTCAGCCCCAGCATTTT | CAWSTASQPQHF | TRBV30 | NA | NA | TRBJ1-5
TGTGCCAGCAGCTTGGCCAACAGCAATGAGCAGTTCTTC | CASSLANSNEQFF | TRBV5-4 | NA | NA | TRBJ2-1
TGTGCCATCAGTGAGTCGAGAGGAAGTTACTACGAGCAGTACTTC | CAISESRGSYYEQYF | TRBV10-3 | NA | NA | TRBJ2-7
TGTGCCAGTAGTATCTCGGTGGAGGACATTCAGTACTTC | CASSISVEDIQYF | TRBV19 | NA | NA | TRBJ2-4
TGTGCCAGCAGCTTTGGTGCGGGGCCCGGTTGGGAGCTGTTTTTT | CASSFGAGPGWELFF | TRBV5-4 | NA | NA | TRBJ2-2
TGTGCCAGCAGGCTGGGACAGTATAGCAATCAGCCCCAGCATTTT | CASRLGQYSNQPQHF | TRBV6-5 | TRBD1 | NA | TRBJ1-5
TGCAGCGTCCCTTCTAGCGGGAGGCCCGCCGAGCAGTACTTC | CSVPSSGRPAEQYF | TRBV29-1 | TRBD2 | NA | TRBJ2-7
TGTGCCAGCAGTTACTCACCGGGGGGGGCTAATGAAAAACTGTTTTTT | CASSYSPGGANEKLFF | TRBV6-5 | NA | NA | TRBJ1-4
TGTGCCATCAGTGGGGAGGGAGGGGGTCAGCCCCAGCATTTT | CAISGEGGGQPQHF | TRBV10-3 | NA | NA | TRBJ1-5
TGTGCCAGCGGGGGAAGGGGAGGTCCGAGCTCCTACAATGAGCAGTTCTTC | CASGGRGGPSSYNEQFF | TRBV2 | NA | once | TRBJ2-1
TGTGCCAGCAGCCGGGGGGGGAACTATGGCTACACCTTC | CASSRGGNYGYTF | TRBV5-4 | NA | NA | TRBJ1-2
TGTGCCAGCAGCGTAGGGGGAGGTGAGCAGTTCTTC | CASSVGGGEQFF | TRBV9 | NA | NA | TRBJ2-1
TGTGCCAGCTCACCCCCGGGACAGGTCCAAGAGACCCAGTACTTC | CASSPPGQVQETQYF | TRBV18 | TRBD1 | NA | TRBJ2-5
TGTGCCAGCAGCTTAGAGTTCGGGGGAGTGGATACGCAGTATTTT | CASSLEFGGVDTQYF | TRBV7-9 | NA | NA | TRBJ2-3
TGTGCCACCGGAGGACAGGGGTACACTGAAGCTTTCTTT | CATGGQGYTEAFF | TRBV2 | TRBD1 | NA | TRBJ1-1
TGTGCCAGCAGCCCAACCAGACTTCCTTACAATGAGCAGTTCTTC | CASSPTRLPYNEQFF | TRBV7-3 | NA | once | TRBJ2-1
TGTGCCAGCAGCCGGGGCGGGGTAGTGGGCTACACCTTC | CASSRGGVVGYTF | TRBV7-9 | NA | NA | TRBJ1-2
TGCAGCGTTTCTACAGAATACTACGAGCAGTACTTC | CSVSTEYYEQYF | TRBV29-1 | NA | NA | TRBJ2-7
TGTGCCAGCAGCCCTAGCGGGCGATACAATGAGCAGTTCTTC | CASSPSGRYNEQFF | TRBV6-4 | TRBD2 | NA | TRBJ2-1
TGTGCCAGCAGCTTACGGGGGGGCGGCTCTGGAAACACCATATATTTT | CASSLRGGGSGNTIYF | TRBV7-2 | NA | NA | TRBJ1-3
TGCGCCAGCAGCTTGGAGACAGGGAGGGAGACCCAGTACTTC | CASSLETGRETQYF | TRBV5-1 | NA | NA | TRBJ2-5
TGTGCCAGCAGCTTAGGGCGGGGGGGCTACAATGAGCAGTTCTTC | CASSLGRGGYNEQFF | TRBV7-2 | TRBD2 | NA | TRBJ2-1